The 17 T cell receptor beta chains given below trace back to one sample, sequenced in a study of spatial heterogeneity in lung cancer. Whole-study results and caveats: How many expanded intratumoral alpha and beta TCRs were present tracked the tumor mutation count, which was a count of nonsynonymous mutations.

TCRdb itself ran the 5' RACE reads through MiXCR, one entry per CDR3 protein. The data hold 15,000 to 20,000 distinct CDR3 sequences, with about 7.5% observed a single time. As to time point: sample taken at primary tumor resection. What these receptors recognize is not known. This specimen was lung tumor tissue, taken at surgery. These receptors all come from a male donor with early-stage non-small cell lung cancer.

This clonotype was observed a few times. J is TRBJ2-3 and V is TRBV6-6; 13 bases are shared with TRBD2. CDR1 is MNHNY, CDR2 SVGAGI, per germline (reference sequence). The CDR3 covers 16 residues. J was trimmed by 7 bases and V by 5 bases; bases with no gene match: 9. CDR3 sequence (DNA): TGTGCCAGCAGTCGGTCAACTAGCGGGGGGGCTCATACGCAGTATTTT. It encodes CASSRSTSGGAHTQYF.

This clonotype was counted many times. The junction shows a germline mismatch at one end, possibly a read error. The chain carries TRBV6-1 and TRBJ2-4; tentative D call: TRBD1 (6 bases). The CDR3 consists of 14 residues. Germline V lookup: CDR1 MNHNS, CDR2 SASEGT. CDR3 in DNA: TGTGCCAGCAGTGAAGACTGGCAGGGGAAGCATCGGGACTTC. It specifies CASSEDWQGKHRDF.

This clonotype was seen at least ten times. The V gene is TRBV14, the J gene TRBJ2-3; D is possibly TRBD1 or TRBD2 (5 bases each). The CDR3 covers 16 residues. Germline values: CDR1 SGHDN, CDR2 FVKESK. Trimming cost V 4 bases and J 4 bases, with 18 bases left between them. The CDR3 DNA reads TGTGCCAGCAGCCGTGGGGGTTGGAGGCGCGCAGATACGCAGTATTTT. Its protein is CASSRGGWRRADTQYF.

This clonotype was counted ten times or more. The chain couples TRBV5-1 to TRBJ2-1; D is uncertain. Trimming cost V 0 bases and J 5 bases, with 9 bases left between them. Per germline, CDR1 SGHRS and CDR2 YFSETQ. This CDR3 has 14 amino acids. The chain's CDR3 is CASSLGQVHNEQFF. In DNA, the CDR3 is TGCGCCAGCAGCTTGGGTCAGGTGCACAATGAGCAGTTCTTC.

This clonotype was counted a few times. This chain links TRBV29-1 with TRBJ2-2; D ambiguous. Germline loops: CDR1 SQVTM, CDR2 ANQGSEA. Trimming left V 3 bases short and J 0 bases short, with 11 bases between. The CDR3 contains 15 residues. The CDR3 DNA is TGCAGCGTTGATGTAGAGGCAGCGAACACCGGGGAGCTGTTTTTT. Translating gives CSVDVEAANTGELFF.

This clonotype was seen a few times. The chain links TRBV6-2 or TRBV6-3 to TRBJ2-3, with no clear D. The germline V gene encodes CDR1 MNHEY and CDR2 SVGEGT. The CDR3 contains 11 residues. Trimming took 2 bases from V and 4 from J, leaving 1 base between them. In DNA form, the CDR3 reads TGTGCCAGCAGTTACCCAGATACGCAGTATTTT. Protein product: CASSYPDTQYF.

Many counts were recorded for this clonotype. The V gene is TRBV6-2 or TRBV6-3, the J gene TRBJ2-1; D remains unclear. The V end lost 5 bases, the J end lost 8 bases, and 13 bases lay between the germline ends. This CDR3 is 13 amino acids long. Germline loops: CDR1 MNHEY, CDR2 SVGEGT. The CDR3 sequence is CASSLSPFDEQFF. The CDR3 nucleotides are TGTGCCAGCAGTCTTTCTCCCTTCGATGAGCAGTTCTTC.

This clonotype has at least ten counts. The genes are TRBV12-3 or TRBV12-4 and TRBJ1-2, with 10 bases that match TRBD1. Trimming removed 4 bases from V and 8 bases from J; junction bases left unmatched: 4. The CDR3 totals 13 residues. CDR3 in DNA: TGTGCCAGCAGTTACGACAGGGGGCACGGCTACACCTTC. It yields the protein CASSYDRGHGYTF.

This clonotype showed up many times. V gene TRBV20-1 combines with J gene TRBJ2-2, with 10 bases identical to TRBD1. The J segment lost 5 bases and the V segment lost 4 bases, leaving 16 bases of the junction unmatched. Germline V lookup: CDR1 DFQATT, CDR2 SNEGSKA (reference sequence). The CDR3 runs to 18 residues. The CDR3 coding sequence is TGCAGTGCTACCAACCCCTTTCGGGACAGGGGTCGGACCGGGGAGCTGTTTTTT. This sequence encodes CSATNPFRDRGRTGELFF.

The chain employs TRBV6-2 or TRBV6-3 and TRBJ1-5; D may be TRBD1 (6 bases). CDR3 length: 16 amino acids. Trimming removed 6 bases at V and 0 bases at J, with 15 bases between. The germline V gene encodes CDR1 MNHEY and CDR2 SVGEGT. CDR3 amino acids: CASSRIGQNSNQPQHF. The CDR3 coding sequence is TGTGCCAGCAGCCGCATCGGACAGAATAGCAATCAGCCCCAGCATTTT.

The chain employs TRBV19 and TRBJ2-1, with D possibly matching TRBD1 (5 bases). Germline V CDR1 and CDR2: LNHDA, SQIVND (reference sequence). This CDR3 has 14 amino acids. Between the trimmed V and J ends, which lost 2 bases and 4 bases, there was a span of 9 bases. The CDR3 sequence is CASSISTVYNEQFF. CDR3 coding DNA: TGTGCCAGTAGTATATCGACAGTTTACAATGAGCAGTTCTTC.

This clonotype appeared a few times. This chain connects TRBV7-8 to TRBJ2-5; 9 bases align to TRBD2. The CDR3 spans 16 residues. Germline CDR1 and CDR2: SGHVS and FQNEAQ. The ends lost 4 bases at V and 4 bases at J; junction bases unmatched: 10. The CDR3 loop is CASSSSSAGGLETQYF. CDR3 DNA sequence: TGTGCCAGCAGCTCCTCATCGGCGGGGGGGCTAGAGACCCAGTACTTC.

V gene TRBV7-9 combines with J gene TRBJ2-3; 8 nucleotides align to TRBD2. This CDR3 spans 15 amino acids. The V gene's germline CDR1 is SEHNR and CDR2 FQNEAQ (reference sequence). Trimming at V came to 5 bases and at J to 4 bases, leaving 8 bases not matched to a gene. CDR3 nucleotide sequence: TGTGCCAGCAGCCCGATAAGCGGGGGCGCAGATACGCAGTATTTT. This gives the protein CASSPISGGADTQYF.

This clonotype occurred many times. The chain employs TRBV15 and TRBJ2-1; 11 bases map to TRBD2. In germline, CDR1 is LNHNV, CDR2 YYDKDF (reference sequence). The CDR3 is 17 amino acids. With 5 bases clipped from V and 4 bases from J, the junction kept 10 bases outside the gene matches. The CDR3 here is CATSGSLLAGEYNEQFF. As DNA, the CDR3 is TGTGCCACCAGCGGGTCCTTACTAGCGGGGGAGTACAATGAGCAGTTCTTC. Combining the CDR3 with reference TRBV15 and TRBJ2-1 gives the whole variable domain DAMVIQNPRYQVTQFGKPVTLSCSQTLNHNVMYWYQQKSSQAPKLLFHYYDKDFNNEADTPDNFQSRRPNTSFCFLDIRSPGLGDTAMYLCATSGSLLAGEYNEQFFGPGTRLTVL.

The sample holds a few counts of this clonotype. The chain recombines TRBV18 with TRBJ2-6; perhaps TRBD2 as D (5 bases). This CDR3 has 17 residues. CDR1 is KGHSH and CDR2 is LQKENI in the germline V gene. V lost 6 bases, J lost 0 bases, and 15 bases lay in between. The CDR3 nucleotides are TGTGCCAGCTCTCCGGTCCGGGGAAACTCTGGGGCCAACGTCCTGACTTTC. It specifies CASSPVRGNSGANVLTF. The variable domain in full, completed from reference TRBV18 and TRBJ2-6, reads NAGVMQNPRHLVRRRGQEARLRCSPMKGHSHVYWYRQLPEEGLKFMVYLQKENIIDESGMPKERFSAEFPKEGPSILRIQQVVRGDSAAYFCASSPVRGNSGANVLTFGAGSRLTVL.

This clonotype was recorded at least ten times. The chain joins TRBV6-6 to TRBJ2-7, with a possible D match to TRBD2 (6 bases). Germline assignment: CDR1 MNHNY and CDR2 SVGAGI (reference sequence). The CDR3 loop spans 13 amino acids. V lost 6 bases and J lost 3, with 12 bases in between. The CDR3 DNA follows: TGTGCCAGCAGCACGGGGGAGATCTACGAGCAGTACTTC. Translation gives CASSTGEIYEQYF.

This clonotype was found a few times. The chain carries TRBV5-5 and TRBJ1-1; possible D gene TRBD1, 5 bases. The ends were cut back, 2 bases at V and 0 bases at J, with 11 bases in the middle. The CDR3 spans 15 residues. Per germline, CDR1 SGHKS and CDR2 YYEKEE (reference sequence). The CDR3 bases are TGTGCCAGCAGCTTTGGGGGGAACATGAACACTGAAGCTTTCTTT. Residues: CASSFGGNMNTEAFF. The full variable domain, with the rest looked up from reference TRBV5-5 and TRBJ1-1, is DAGVTQSPTHLIKTRGQQVTLRCSPISGHKSVSWYQQVLGQGPQFIFQYYEKEERGRGNFPDRFSARQFPNYSSELNVNALLLGDSALYLCASSFGGNMNTEAFFGQGTRLTVV.